The T cell receptor (beta chain) described here comes from a study of regulatory T cells in long-lasting Graves disease. Time point specified: newly diagnosed GD, antithyroid drugs for less than 3 months. PBMC-extracted RNA yielded the TCR library. Assembly of TCR beta libraries relied on iRepertoire HTBI primers together with Arm-PCR of CDR3 regions. TCRdb reprocessed the multiplex PCR reads with MiXCR, giving one entry per CDR3 protein. Of 200,000 to 250,000 distinct CDR3 sequences listed, approximately 18% were seen once; the top ten hold 10% to 15%. Germline assignment: CDR1 MNHNS and CDR2 SASEGT. The CDR3 runs to 16 residues. Trimming cost V 6 bases and J 6 bases; bases outside gene matches: 13. Another study also made use of these data, one on T cells in Graves' hyperthyroidism and ophthalmopathy.

The sequencing used peripheral blood mononuclear cells (PBMCs), collected at new diagnosis, from a patient treated with antithyroid drugs. This sequence originates from a woman in her 30s with Graves disease. The chain joins TRBV6-1 to TRBJ2-1; 8 bases map to TRBD2. The CDR3 loop reads CASSQRRLAGFNEQFF. DNA of the CDR3: TGTGCCAGCAGCCAACGGAGGCTAGCGGGTTTCAATGAGCAGTTCTTC.